Listed here are 30 T cell receptor beta chains from one sample, sequenced in a study of shared clonotypes between healthy human individuals. The data were produced by immunoSEQ multiplex PCR, yet TCRdb's version contains in-frame clones alone and is incomplete. Among some 1.5 million clones listed, about 98% were seen once. Material for sequencing was naive CD4+ T cells sorted from blood. Subset in this sample: CD45RA+ positively selected. These receptors originate from a man between 25 and 39 years old in good health.

The chain is built from TRBV11-3 and TRBJ1-1; TRBD1 might be the D (6 bases). The germline V and J ends were trimmed by 5 bases and 1 base, with 8 bases remaining between them. CDR1 and CDR2 (germline): SGHNT, YENEEA. The CDR3 has 13 amino acids. The CDR3 is CASSRGGNTEAFF. The CDR3 DNA reads as TGTGCCAGCAGCAGGGGGGGGAACACTGAAGCTTTCTTT.

This clone was recorded once. The chain joins TRBV5-1 to TRBJ2-7; 9 bases line up with TRBD2. The junction had 6 bases not matched to a gene; V was cut back by 4 bases and J by 1 base. CDR3 length equals 15 residues. Germline values: CDR1 SGHRS, CDR2 YFSETQ. Written as DNA, the CDR3 is TGCGCCAGCAGCAGACGAGCGGGAGGATCCTACGAGCAGTACTTC. The encoded protein is CASSRRAGGSYEQYF.

The chain links TRBV4-3 to TRBJ1-3; the D is unclear. Germline values: CDR1 LGHNA, CDR2 YSLEER. Trimming took 1 base from V and 2 from J, leaving 9 bases between them. This CDR3 has 15 amino acids. CDR3: CASSQGDLTGNTIYF. DNA of the CDR3: TGCGCCAGCAGCCAAGGAGATCTAACTGGAAACACCATATATTTT.

The chain recombines TRBV29-1 with TRBJ2-7, with 9 positions matching TRBD1. Germline CDR1 and CDR2: SQVTM and ANQGSEA. J was trimmed by 5 bases and V by 6 bases; bases with no gene match: 5. This CDR3 spans 12 amino acids. CDR3 residues: CSVGTGIHEQYF. For the CDR3, the DNA is TGCAGCGTGGGGACAGGGATACACGAGCAGTACTTC.

V is TRBV7-2 and J is TRBJ2-7; D is undetermined. The CDR3 covers 16 residues. Germline CDR1 and CDR2: SGHTA and FQGNSA. The V end was cut by 1 base, the J end by 3 bases, with 16 bases between. The CDR3 loop reads CASSLGVGVLDYEQYF. The DNA of the CDR3 is TGTGCCAGCAGCTTAGGCGTTGGAGTCCTCGACTACGAGCAGTACTTC.

The rearrangement joins TRBV5-1 to TRBJ2-5; 7 bases map to TRBD1. V dropped 5 bases and J dropped 2; count of bases not matched to a gene: 6. CDR3 length: 14 amino acids. The V gene's germline CDR1 is SGHRS and CDR2 YFSETQ. This chain's CDR3 is CASSKPTGQETQYF. The DNA for the CDR3 is TGCGCCAGCAGTAAGCCGACAGGGCAAGAGACCCAGTACTTC.

The rearrangement joins TRBV14 to TRBJ2-1; D call uncertain. The CDR3 is 18 residues long. Germline values: CDR1 SGHDN, CDR2 FVKESK. The ends were cut back, 4 bases at V and 7 bases at J, with 26 bases in the middle. The chain's CDR3 is CASSRPGRRFDSNNEQFF. The DNA for the CDR3 is TGTGCCAGCAGCCGTCCTGGGCGACGTTTCGATTCGAATAATGAGCAGTTCTTC.

J is TRBJ2-1 and V is TRBV27; TRBD2 agrees at 7 bases. The CDR3 contains 17 residues. The V gene end was trimmed by 3 bases and the J gene end by 0 bases; junction bases not matched to a gene: 8. CDR1 and CDR2 (germline): MNHEY, SMNVEV (reference sequence). The CDR3 sequence: CASSFPTSASSYNEQFF. The CDR3 region has the DNA TGTGCCAGCAGTTTCCCAACTAGCGCAAGCTCCTACAATGAGCAGTTCTTC.

This chain connects TRBV5-1 to TRBJ2-3, with 9 positions matching TRBD2. Germline loops: CDR1 SGHRS, CDR2 YFSETQ. Losses at the gene ends were 0 bases for V and 5 bases for J; bases not matched to a gene: 4. The CDR3 has 15 residues. The CDR3 is CASSLAASGKDTQYF. The CDR3 bases are TGCGCCAGCAGCTTGGCCGCTAGCGGGAAAGATACGCAGTATTTT.

CDR3 in DNA: TGCAGCGTTGAACTACAGACAGATACGCAGTATTTT. Translation: CSVELQTDTQYF. The chain carries TRBV29-1 and TRBJ2-3; D not certain. Trimming left V 2 bases short and J 3 bases short, with 6 bases between. The CDR3 has 12 residues. Germline-derived CDR1 and CDR2 are SQVTM and ANQGSEA.

The chain links TRBV9 to TRBJ2-7; D might be TRBD2 (6 bases). There are 16 residues in the CDR3. Trimming removed 3 bases from V and 7 bases from J, with 23 bases in between. CDR1 is SGDLS and CDR2 is YYNGEE in the germline V gene. CDR3 DNA sequence: TGTGCCAGCAGCGCCTGGGGGATACTGGGCGGGGAAGAGCAGTACTTC. Translation gives CASSAWGILGGEEQYF.

On this clone: Other DNA sequences of this sample code for an identical CDR3. V gene TRBV5-1 combines with J gene TRBJ2-1; maybe TRBD2 (6 bases). This CDR3 is 15 amino acids long. In germline, CDR1 is SGHRS, CDR2 YFSETQ. V lost 0 bases, J lost 4 bases, and 11 bases lay in between. The CDR3 loop reads CASSLGGGSYNEQFF. The CDR3 DNA reads as TGCGCCAGCAGCTTGGGGGGAGGATCATACAATGAGCAGTTCTTC.

This sequence joins TRBV6-6 and TRBJ1-5; no firm D call. V dropped 5 bases and J dropped 3 bases, with 14 bases sitting between them. The CDR3 contains 15 residues. Looked up from germline, CDR1 is MNHNY and CDR2 is SVGAGI (reference sequence). The CDR3 DNA is TGTGCCAGCAGTGCGGGTACAGAGATCAATCAGCCCCAGCATTTT. It encodes CASSAGTEINQPQHF.

J is TRBJ2-7 and V is TRBV18, with D unresolved. CDR1 and CDR2 from the germline V gene are KGHSH and LQKENI. V was clipped by 6 bases and J by 0 bases, with 3 bases between them. This CDR3 has 11 amino acids. The CDR3 coding sequence is TGTGCCAGCTCGACCTCCTACGAGCAGTACTTC. Translated, it gives CASSTSYEQYF.

V and J are TRBV25-1 and TRBJ2-3; D possibly corresponds to TRBD2 (6 bases). This CDR3 region has 16 residues. The germline V gene has CDR1 MGHDK and CDR2 SYGVNS. Trimming left V 2 bases short and J 2 bases short, with 14 bases between. This CDR3 is CASSEGVSGLTDTQYF. The DNA for the CDR3 is TGTGCCAGCAGTGAAGGGGTTAGCGGACTCACAGATACGCAGTATTTT.

V usage is TRBV18 and J usage is TRBJ2-5; no clear D gene. Germline assignment: CDR1 KGHSH and CDR2 LQKENI. Trimming removed 5 bases from V and 2 bases from J, with 9 bases in between. CDR3 length: 13 residues. CDR3 amino acids: CASSALSQETQYF. CDR3 bases: TGTGCCAGCTCAGCACTTTCGCAAGAGACCCAGTACTTC.

This rearrangement joins TRBV5-5 to TRBJ2-5; D gene uncertain. CDR1 is SGHKS and CDR2 is YYEKEE in the germline V gene (reference sequence). This CDR3 is built from 13 residues. V was clipped by 0 bases and J by 9 bases, with 12 bases between them. The DNA for the CDR3 is TGTGCCAGCAGCTTGGTGGACCGCTTGGCCCAGTACTTC. This gives the protein CASSLVDRLAQYF.

The chain employs TRBV6-5 and TRBJ2-5; D perhaps matches TRBD2 (5 bases). This CDR3 has 15 residues. V lost 0 bases and J 5 bases, leaving 13 bases between the germline ends. Germline assignment: CDR1 MNHEY and CDR2 SVGAGI. The CDR3 loop reads CASSYSVVALETQYF. DNA for the CDR3: TGTGCCAGCAGTTACTCGGTGGTAGCGCTGGAGACCCAGTACTTC.

This clone was detected once. The chain links TRBV15 to TRBJ2-1, with 10 bases identical to TRBD2. The CDR3 has 19 residues. CDR1 and CDR2 from the germline V gene are LNHNV and YYDKDF (reference sequence). The ends lost 4 bases at V and 0 bases at J; junction bases unmatched: 12. The CDR3 protein is CATSKVASGSTSSYNEQFF. CDR3 DNA sequence: TGTGCCACCAGCAAAGTGGCTAGCGGGAGTACGAGCTCCTACAATGAGCAGTTCTTC.

This chain joins TRBV12-5 and TRBJ2-1; 8 nucleotides agree with TRBD1. V dropped 6 bases and J dropped 15; count of bases not matched to a gene: 4. The germline gives CDR1 LGHNT, CDR2 FRNRAP. CDR3 length equals 10 residues. CDR3 bases: TGTGCTAGTGGGGACAGGGAAAGGTTCTTC. Amino acids: CASGDRERFF.

The CDR3 DNA sequence: TGTGCCAGCAGCTACGCCTACAGGTACGAGCAGTACTTC. It codes for CASSYAYRYEQYF. The V gene is TRBV7-2, the J gene TRBJ2-7; maybe TRBD1 (5 bases). Germline lookup yields CDR1 SGHTA and CDR2 FQGNSA. This CDR3 has 13 residues. V dropped 4 bases and J dropped 4 bases, with 11 bases sitting between them.

The chain recombines TRBV19 with TRBJ2-2, with D tentatively TRBD2 (5 bases). The germline V gene has CDR1 LNHDA and CDR2 SQIVND (reference sequence). The V and J ends lost 3 bases and 4 bases respectively, with 9 bases between them. CDR3 length: 14 residues. The CDR3 DNA follows: TGTGCCAGTAGTATTGGACGGGGCACCGGGGAGCTGTTTTTT. This sequence encodes CASSIGRGTGELFF. The variable domain in full, completed from reference TRBV19 and TRBJ2-2, reads DGGITQSPKYLFRKEGQNVTLSCEQNLNHDAMYWYRQDPGQGLRLIYYSQIVNDFQKGDIAEGYSVSREKKESFPLTVTSAQKNPTAFYLCASSIGRGTGELFFGEGSRLTVL.

The gene calls are TRBV10-3 and TRBJ2-1; D is possibly TRBD1 (6 bases). The V end lost 7 bases, the J end lost 0 bases, and 16 bases lay between the germline ends. The germline V gene encodes CDR1 ENHRY and CDR2 SYGVKD. The CDR3 is 16 residues long. CDR3 loop: CAITGQTASSYNEQFF. The DNA of the CDR3 is TGTGCCATCACCGGACAGACTGCTAGCTCCTACAATGAGCAGTTCTTC.

J is TRBJ2-7 and V is TRBV27; TRBD2 matches 10 bases. V shed 5 bases, J shed 4 bases, and the junction held 5 bases outside the gene matches. Per germline, CDR1 MNHEY and CDR2 SMNVEV (reference sequence). The CDR3 contains 14 residues. This CDR3 reads CASSILAGDYEQYF. In nucleotides, the CDR3 is TGTGCCAGCAGTATTCTAGCGGGAGATTACGAGCAGTACTTC.

J is TRBJ2-6 and V is TRBV19; no firm D call. The CDR3 contains 16 residues. V lost 10 bases and J 0 bases, leaving 16 bases between the germline ends. Germline CDR1 reads LNHDA; CDR2 reads SQIVND (reference sequence). CDR3 protein: CATSTSPSSGANVLTF. CDR3 sequence (DNA): TGTGCCACCTCAACTTCCCCCAGCTCTGGGGCCAACGTCCTGACTTTC.

The rearrangement links TRBV9 to TRBJ2-3; 11 nucleotides align to TRBD2. Germline trimming cut 0 bases from V and 4 bases from J; bases unmatched to any gene: 7. This CDR3 has 17 amino acids. Germline loops: CDR1 SGDLS, CDR2 YYNGEE. This chain's CDR3 is CASSVEPSGRTADTQYF. Here the CDR3 DNA reads TGTGCCAGCAGCGTAGAGCCTAGCGGGAGGACGGCAGATACGCAGTATTTT.

CDR3 sequence reads: CASSSDLRTTEAFF. In DNA, the CDR3 is TGCGCCAGCAGCTCCGACCTGAGGACCACTGAAGCTTTCTTT. This sequence joins TRBV5-1 and TRBJ1-1; D gene uncertain. V lost 3 bases and J 4 bases, leaving 13 bases between the germline ends. The CDR3 loop spans 14 amino acids. The V gene's germline CDR1 is SGHRS and CDR2 YFSETQ. Supplemented by reference TRBV5-1 and TRBJ1-1, the full variable domain reads KAGVTQTPRYLIKTRGQQVTLSCSPISGHRSVSWYQQTPGQGLQFLFEYFSETQRNKGNFPGRFSGRQFSNSRSEMNVSTLELGDSALYLCASSSDLRTTEAFFGQGTRLTVV.

The chain combines TRBV29-1 with TRBJ2-3, with 9 positions matching TRBD2. The germline V gene has CDR1 SQVTM and CDR2 ANQGSEA. The CDR3 loop spans 13 amino acids. Unmatched junction bases numbered 3, after V lost 7 bases and J lost 1 base. The CDR3 bases are TGCAGCGGGAGGACTAGCGGCACAGATACGCAGTATTTT. This encodes CSGRTSGTDTQYF.

This chain uses TRBV7-2 with TRBJ2-3, with 8 bases identical to TRBD2. After removal of 6 bases from V and 3 bases from J, the junction contained 11 bases not matched to a gene. Per the germline V gene, CDR1 is SGHTA and CDR2 is FQGNSA. There are 16 residues in the CDR3. The CDR3 spells CASRLPGTSHTDTQYF. CDR3 in DNA: TGTGCCAGCAGATTACCCGGGACTAGTCATACAGATACGCAGTATTTT.

This chain connects TRBV7-9 to TRBJ1-5; D call uncertain. The germline V gene has CDR1 SEHNR and CDR2 FQNEAQ (reference sequence). This CDR3 region has 12 residues. V was cut by 0 bases and J by 9 bases, with 6 bases left in between. The CDR3, as DNA: TGTGCCAGCAGCTTAGCAGGGTGGCCCCAGCATTTT. This sequence encodes CASSLAGWPQHF.